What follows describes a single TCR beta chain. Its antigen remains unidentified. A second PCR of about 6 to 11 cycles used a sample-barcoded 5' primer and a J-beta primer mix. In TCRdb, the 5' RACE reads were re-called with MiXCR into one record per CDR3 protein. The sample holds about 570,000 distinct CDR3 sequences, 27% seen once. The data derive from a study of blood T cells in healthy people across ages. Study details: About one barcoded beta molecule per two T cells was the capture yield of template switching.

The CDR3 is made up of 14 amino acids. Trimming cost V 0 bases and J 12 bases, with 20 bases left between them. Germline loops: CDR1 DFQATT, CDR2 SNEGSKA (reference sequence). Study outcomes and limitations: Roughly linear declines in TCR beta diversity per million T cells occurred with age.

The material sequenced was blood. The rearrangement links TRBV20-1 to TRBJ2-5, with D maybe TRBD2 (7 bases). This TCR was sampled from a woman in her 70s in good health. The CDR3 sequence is CSAREGGDTGPKYF. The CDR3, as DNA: TGCAGTGCTAGAGAAGGGGGGGACACAGGCCCAAAGTACTTC.